What follows are 18 T cell receptor beta chains derived from one specimen sequenced in a study of blood T cell repertoires in COVID-19. Generated by immunoSEQ multiplex PCR, the TCRdb table keeps only in-frame clones and is missing some. The table has around 66,000 clones, just under 80% seen once. The sequencing input was peripheral blood. Receptors were obtained from a human donor in a cohort sampled during active COVID-19.

The chain recombines TRBV27 with TRBJ2-7; 10 bases are a match to TRBD1. The CDR3 runs to 16 residues. V shed 6 bases, J shed 6 bases, and the junction held 14 bases outside the gene matches. Germline CDR1 MNHEY, CDR2 SMNVEV (reference sequence). The CDR3 here is CASSKISGTGAVEQYF. As DNA, the CDR3 is TGTGCCAGCAGCAAAATATCCGGGACAGGGGCGGTCGAGCAGTACTTC.

The chain recombines TRBV5-6 with TRBJ2-6; 8 bases are a match to TRBD1. The CDR3 covers 19 residues. V was pared by 0 bases and J by 2 bases, with 10 bases of the junction left unmatched. Germline V gene lookup returns CDR1 SGHDT and CDR2 YYEEEE. CDR3 sequence (DNA): TGTGCCAGCAGCTTGGTGTCAGGGGGCCTGCCCACTGGGGCCAACGTCCTGACTTTC. It is translated as CASSLVSGGLPTGANVLTF.

This sequence joins TRBV28 and TRBJ2-3; D might be TRBD2 (6 bases). Trimming removed 4 bases at V and 1 base at J, with 21 bases between. CDR3 length: 18 amino acids. Germline assignment: CDR1 MDHEN and CDR2 SYDVKM. CDR3 nucleotides: TGTGCCAGCAGTTGGGGACTGGACTTAGTGGGGGGCACAGATACGCAGTATTTT. Translating it yields CASSWGLDLVGGTDTQYF.

This rearrangement joins TRBV13 to TRBJ2-2; no clear D. V shed 2 bases and J shed 0 bases, with 7 bases lying between them. Germline CDR1 is PRHDT and CDR2 is FYEKMQ (reference sequence). This CDR3 has 15 amino acids. In DNA, the CDR3 is TGTGCCAGCAGCTTATCCTCCGCGAACACCGGGGAGCTGTTTTTT. Translating gives CASSLSSANTGELFF.

The J gene is TRBJ2-7, the V gene TRBV18; perhaps TRBD2 as D (6 bases). CDR3 length: 14 residues. V was shortened by 2 bases and J by 4 bases, with 12 bases between the two germline ends. Per the germline V gene, CDR1 is KGHSH and CDR2 is LQKENI. This chain's CDR3 is CASSPSQREYEQYF. The CDR3 DNA is TGTGCCAGCTCACCATCTCAACGGGAGTACGAGCAGTACTTC.

The V and J genes are TRBV14 and TRBJ2-2; 8 bases line up with TRBD1. The V and J ends lost 1 base and 1 base, in that order; junction bases with no gene match: 5. The CDR3 has 17 amino acids. Germline V CDR1 and CDR2: SGHDN, FVKESK. DNA of the CDR3: TGTGCCAGCAGCCAAGTTACCGGGACAGGGAACACCGGGGAGCTGTTTTTT. It is translated as CASSQVTGTGNTGELFF.

The chain combines TRBV7-9 with TRBJ2-7, with TRBD1 matching 8 bases. The junction had 13 bases not matched to a gene; V was cut back by 5 bases and J by 4 bases. The CDR3 is 16 amino acids. The germline V gene has CDR1 SEHNR and CDR2 FQNEAQ (reference sequence). The CDR3 coding sequence is TGTGCCAGCAGCCATAGCCTGGGACAGGTGGTATACGAGCAGTACTTC. It encodes CASSHSLGQVVYEQYF.

DNA of the CDR3: TGTGCCAGCAGTGTTGGCGGAAAAAGCAATCAGCCCCAGCATTTT. This translates into CASSVGGKSNQPQHF. The chain employs TRBV25-1 and TRBJ1-5; D gene ambiguous. The CDR3 is 15 residues long. Looked up from germline, CDR1 is MGHDK and CDR2 is SYGVNS. Trimming took off 4 bases at V and 1 base at J, with 11 bases between the two ends.

The chain is built from TRBV6-5 and TRBJ2-1, with D maybe TRBD1 (5 bases). The CDR3 sequence is 11 residues long. The germline V and J ends were trimmed by 2 bases and 9 bases, with 5 bases remaining between them. Germline V gene data show CDR1 as MNHEY and CDR2 as SVGAGI. In DNA, the CDR3 is TGTGCCAGCAGTTACACAGGTGAGCAGTTCTTC. Amino acids: CASSYTGEQFF.

The chain carries TRBV18 and TRBJ2-6; no reliable D call. The length of the CDR3 is 15 residues. Trimming stripped 2 bases from V and 0 bases from J, with 5 bases between. The germline gives CDR1 KGHSH, CDR2 LQKENI. CDR3 loop: CASSPLSSGANVLTF. CDR3 DNA sequence: TGTGCCAGCTCACCATTATCCTCTGGGGCCAACGTCCTGACTTTC.

The V call is TRBV7-3, the J call TRBJ1-6, with 7 bases identical to TRBD1. With 4 bases clipped from V and 4 bases from J, the junction kept 1 base outside the gene matches. The germline CDR1 and CDR2 sequences are SGHTA and FQGTGA. The CDR3 covers 14 residues. The CDR3 spells CASSSGQYNSPLHF. For the CDR3, the DNA is TGTGCCAGCAGCTCGGGACAGTATAATTCACCCCTCCACTTT.

This clone appeared a single time. V is TRBV29-1 and J is TRBJ2-7, with D perhaps TRBD2 (6 bases). Trimming cost V 7 bases and J 2 bases, with 9 bases left between them. The CDR3 length is 11 residues. Germline V gene data show CDR1 as SQVTM and CDR2 as ANQGSEA. Written as DNA, the CDR3 is TGCAGCGGCGGGACGACCTACGAGCAGTACTTC. It translates to CSGGTTYEQYF.

The CDR3 nucleotides are TGTGCCAGCAGCTTAGCGGGGCGACAGCTGGGGGCCAACGTCCTGACTTTC. Encoded protein: CASSLAGRQLGANVLTF. This chain links TRBV7-2 with TRBJ2-6; a possible D gene is TRBD1 (5 bases). Deletions cut 0 bases from V and 4 bases from J, with 13 bases between. The CDR3 covers 17 residues. The germline CDR1 and CDR2 sequences are SGHTA and FQGNSA.

The J gene is TRBJ1-2, the V gene TRBV28; the match to TRBD1 covers 12 bases. Germline V gives CDR1 MDHEN, CDR2 SYDVKM. The CDR3 runs to 17 residues. V lost 4 bases, J lost 7 bases, and 13 bases stayed unmatched. CDR3 residues: CASSSSGTGGRFGGYTF. The CDR3 DNA sequence: TGTGCCAGCAGTTCTTCCGGGACAGGGGGCCGGTTTGGTGGCTACACCTTC.

The gene calls are TRBV3-1 (or the pseudogene TRBV3-2) and TRBJ1-2; D is ambiguous. CDR3 length equals 13 residues. Germline CDR1 is LGHDT and CDR2 is YNNKEL (reference sequence). V was trimmed by 4 bases and J by 7 bases, leaving 13 bases between them. The CDR3 nucleotides are TGTGCCAGCAGCCTAACTAGTTCGTTTGGCTACACCTTC. This codes for CASSLTSSFGYTF.

The chain has TRBV6-1 and TRBJ2-5; TRBD2 agrees at 11 bases. Per the germline V gene, CDR1 is MNHNS and CDR2 is SASEGT. With V trimmed by 8 bases and J by 7 bases, 6 bases remained unmatched. CDR3 size: 13 residues. Written as DNA, the CDR3 is TGTGCCAGCGGGCTAGCGGGAGGCGGGACCCAGTACTTC. It yields the protein CASGLAGGGTQYF.

CDR3 nucleotide sequence: TGTGCCACCATTAGGACTAGCGGGTTCTCCTACGAGCAGTACTTC. It specifies CATIRTSGFSYEQYF. V gene TRBV9 combines with J gene TRBJ2-7; 11 bases are shared with TRBD2. The CDR3 totals 15 residues. Trimming took 9 bases from V and 0 from J; bases not matched to a gene: 8. Germline CDR1 SGDLS, CDR2 YYNGEE.

CDR3 protein: CASSATGGNYGYTF. For the CDR3, the DNA is TGTGCCAGCAGTGCGACAGGTGGCAACTATGGCTACACCTTC. The chain carries TRBV28 and TRBJ1-2; tentative D call: TRBD1 (6 bases). Germline CDR1 and CDR2: MDHEN and SYDVKM. V was pared by 5 bases and J by 2 bases, with 12 bases between. The CDR3 spans 14 residues.